The 26 T cell receptor beta chains below come from one sample, sequenced in a study of identical twins. One entry per CDR3 protein, called by TCRdb with MiXCR from the 5' RACE reads. Of about 280,000 distinct CDR3 sequences in the sample, 8% to 9% were seen once. These data were also reused for a study on yellow fever vaccine responses in identical twins.

Sequenced: memory (CD45RO+) T cells sorted from blood. The receptor set was obtained from a young woman in good health.

This clonotype was seen repeatedly, ten times or more. The rearrangement links TRBV6-1 to TRBJ2-3, with 13 bases fitting TRBD2. Per the germline V gene, CDR1 is MNHNS and CDR2 is SASEGT. J gave up 1 base and V 5 bases, and 3 bases lay outside the gene matches. The CDR3 runs 16 residues. The CDR3 bases are TGTGCCAGCAGTCAAGGACTAGCGGGAGGCACAGATACGCAGTATTTT. Translation: CASSQGLAGGTDTQYF.

This clonotype was observed at least ten times. The chain employs TRBV15 and TRBJ1-1, with D hard to call. With 1 base removed from V and 4 bases from J, the gap between germline ends came to 13 bases. The CDR3 runs 15 residues. CDR1 is LNHNV, CDR2 YYDKDF, per germline (reference sequence). CDR3 sequence reads: CATSRGTVPGTEAFF. Written as DNA, the CDR3 is TGTGCCACCAGCAGAGGCACAGTGCCGGGCACTGAAGCTTTCTTT.

This clonotype was seen at least ten times. The rearrangement uses TRBV20-1 and TRBJ1-2; 10 bases map to TRBD1. Germline trimming cut 3 bases from V and 8 bases from J; bases unmatched to any gene: 3. CDR1 and CDR2 (germline): DFQATT, SNEGSKA (reference sequence). There are 12 residues in the CDR3. The CDR3 region has the DNA TGCAGTGCTAGGGACAGGGGGATCGGCTACACCTTC. It encodes CSARDRGIGYTF.

This clonotype was found a few times. J is TRBJ2-1 and V is TRBV11-1, with TRBD2 matching 13 bases. This CDR3 region has 18 residues. V lost 5 bases and J lost 2; bases outside the gene matches: 9. Per the germline V gene, CDR1 is SGHAT and CDR2 is FQDESV (reference sequence). The CDR3 DNA is TGTGCCAGCAGCCCTGGGACTAGCGGGATATCGGCCTACAATGAGCAGTTCTTC. Protein: CASSPGTSGISAYNEQFF.

This clonotype was counted only a few times. V gene TRBV20-1 combines with J gene TRBJ2-7; a possible D gene is TRBD1 (6 bases). V dropped 3 bases and J dropped 7 bases, with 10 bases sitting between them. This CDR3 is built from 11 residues. Germline CDR1 is DFQATT and CDR2 is SNEGSKA (reference sequence). The CDR3 DNA sequence: TGCAGTGCTAGTGGGGGCAGTGAGCAGTACGTC. This translates into CSASGGSEQYV.

This clonotype was observed at least ten times. This chain links TRBV12-3 or TRBV12-4 with TRBJ2-5, with D unclear. Trimming took off 3 bases at V and 4 bases at J, with 6 bases between the two ends. This CDR3 spans 12 amino acids. The DNA for the CDR3 is TGTGCCAGCAGTTTTCTAGGAGAGACCCAGTACTTC. Amino acid sequence: CASSFLGETQYF.

V gene TRBV20-1 combines with J gene TRBJ2-5, with 11 bases matching TRBD2. Germline V CDR1 and CDR2: DFQATT, SNEGSKA (reference sequence). This CDR3 is 13 amino acids long. CDR3 sequence (DNA): TGCAGCGCTCCTCTAGCGGGAGGAGAGACCCAGTACTTC. It encodes CSAPLAGGETQYF.

This clonotype has just a few counts. The chain is built from TRBV3-1 and TRBJ2-5, with D unresolved. This CDR3 comprises 13 residues. V dropped 1 base and J dropped 4 bases, with 7 bases sitting between them. The germline V gene encodes CDR1 LGHDT and CDR2 YNNKEL (reference sequence). The CDR3 sequence is CASSQGNGETQYF. CDR3 nucleotides: TGTGCCAGCAGCCAAGGGAACGGAGAGACCCAGTACTTC.

This clonotype was counted at least ten times. The rearrangement joins TRBV5-1 to TRBJ2-3; 7 bases line up with TRBD1. Germline V CDR1 and CDR2: SGHRS, YFSETQ. Trimming removed 7 bases from V and 4 bases from J; junction bases left unmatched: 6. The CDR3 contains 13 residues. CDR3 protein: CASGTTGSDTQYF. CDR3 DNA sequence: TGCGCCAGCGGAACGACAGGGTCAGATACGCAGTATTTT.

This clonotype was seen many times. The gene calls are TRBV5-5 and TRBJ2-7, with TRBD1 matching over 9 bases. With 1 base clipped from V and 3 bases from J, the junction kept 5 bases outside the gene matches. Germline lookup yields CDR1 SGHKS and CDR2 YYEKEE (reference sequence). This CDR3 has 15 residues. The CDR3 DNA is TGTGCCAGCAGCTTGAGCACAGGGGGCGGCTACGAGCAGTACGTC. This encodes CASSLSTGGGYEQYV.

This clonotype was recorded a few times. This rearrangement joins TRBV19 to TRBJ1-1; 7 nucleotides line up with TRBD1. CDR3 length: 14 residues. CDR1 and CDR2 from the germline V gene are LNHDA and SQIVND (reference sequence). Germline trimming cut 6 bases from V and 4 bases from J; bases unmatched to any gene: 8. CDR3 sequence (DNA): TGTGCCAGTAGCTCTACAGGGGTGGGCACTGAAGCTTTCTTT. Translating it yields CASSSTGVGTEAFF.

This clonotype was observed many times. The chain joins TRBV11-2 to TRBJ2-5; D not resolved. This CDR3 contains 13 residues. Trimming removed 7 bases at V and 3 bases at J, with 12 bases between. Germline lookup yields CDR1 SGHAT and CDR2 FQNNGV. Written as DNA, the CDR3 is TGTGCCAGCACCTGGGTGGGGAAAGAGACCCAGTACTTC. Its translation is CASTWVGKETQYF.

A few counts support this clonotype. This chain links TRBV4-1 with TRBJ2-2; D ambiguous. The CDR3 length is 14 residues. Trimming cost V 4 bases and J 7 bases, with 13 bases left between them. CDR1 and CDR2 (germline): MGHRA, YSYEKL. The CDR3 DNA follows: TGCGCCAGCAGCCTGGAGCGCGTGATCGGGGAGCTGTTTTTT. It is translated as CASSLERVIGELFF.

The sample holds many counts of this clonotype. The chain joins TRBV5-1 to TRBJ2-3; D is ambiguous. Germline V gene sequence: CDR1 SGHRS, CDR2 YFSETQ. V gave up 0 bases and J gave up 4 bases, with 6 bases separating them. The CDR3 runs to 13 residues. The DNA of the CDR3 is TGCGCCAGCAGCTTGGACGCCCCAGATACGCAGTATTTT. This encodes CASSLDAPDTQYF.

The gene calls are TRBV5-1 and TRBJ2-3, with 11 positions matching TRBD2. Germline CDR1 and CDR2: SGHRS and YFSETQ. Trimming removed 3 bases from V and 0 bases from J; junction bases left unmatched: 6. The length of the CDR3 is 17 residues. The CDR3 region has the DNA TGCGCCAGCAGCTCAGCGACTAGCGGGGCTAGCACAGATACGCAGTATTTT. It is translated as CASSSATSGASTDTQYF.

The chain uses TRBV2 and TRBJ2-2; 11 bases align to TRBD1. J gave up 4 bases and V 7 bases, and 8 bases lay outside the gene matches. Germline assignment: CDR1 SNHLY and CDR2 FYNNEI. The CDR3 loop spans 16 amino acids. The CDR3 nucleotides are TGTGCCAGCAATGTTCCGGGACAGGGGGGCACCGGGGAGCTGTTTTTT. It is translated as CASNVPGQGGTGELFF.

In its sample, this clonotype was seen a few times. The chain uses TRBV9 and TRBJ2-4, with 7 bases fitting TRBD1. This CDR3 has 15 residues. J was trimmed by 8 bases and V by 0 bases; bases with no gene match: 8. Germline CDR1 is SGDLS and CDR2 is YYNGEE. The CDR3 loop reads CASSVGKGAGDIQYF. CDR3 coding DNA: TGTGCCAGCAGCGTAGGGAAGGGGGCTGGGGACATTCAGTACTTC.

CDR3: CASAPVLETQYF. The CDR3 DNA sequence: TGTGCCAGCGCACCAGTCTTGGAGACCCAGTACTTC. J is TRBJ2-5 and V is TRBV2; D unclear. Trimming shortened V by 8 bases and J by 5 bases, and 12 bases separated the two germline ends. Germline CDR1 and CDR2: SNHLY and FYNNEI. The CDR3 sequence is 12 residues long. Based on the CDR3 plus reference TRBV2 and TRBJ2-5, the full variable domain is EPEVTQTPSHQVTQMGQEVILRCVPISNHLYFYWYRQILGQKVEFLVSFYNNEISEKSEIFDDQFSVERPDGSNFTLKIRSTKLEDSAMYFCASAPVLETQYFGPGTRLLVL.

At least ten counts were recorded for this clonotype. V gene TRBV6-1 combines with J gene TRBJ1-5; the D gene is possibly TRBD1 (5 bases). Trimming took off 1 base at V and 1 base at J, with 5 bases between the two ends. CDR1 is MNHNS and CDR2 is SASEGT in the germline V gene. This CDR3 is 14 amino acids long. Here the CDR3 reads CASSEGQSNQPQHF. CDR3 sequence (DNA): TGTGCCAGCAGTGAAGGACAGAGCAATCAGCCCCAGCATTTT.

The table lists this clonotype with many counts. The chain recombines TRBV11-2 with TRBJ1-5; TRBD1 agrees at 7 bases. Per the germline V gene, CDR1 is SGHAT and CDR2 is FQNNGV. After removal of 0 bases from V and 4 bases from J, the junction contained 9 bases not matched to a gene. The CDR3 sequence is 17 residues long. CDR3 region: CASSLEGGRGGNQPQHF. The CDR3 coding sequence is TGTGCCAGCAGCTTAGAGGGTGGCAGGGGGGGTAATCAGCCCCAGCATTTT.

This clonotype came up a few times. The gene calls are TRBV2 and TRBJ2-3; unclear D gene. The CDR3 is 15 residues long. Per germline, CDR1 SNHLY and CDR2 FYNNEI. Trimming removed 4 bases from V and 0 bases from J, with 11 bases in between. The CDR3 DNA reads TGTGCCAGCAGTGTGCAAGGTACCAGCACAGATACGCAGTATTTT. Amino acids: CASSVQGTSTDTQYF.

The chain links TRBV20-1 to TRBJ2-7; 10 bases are shared with TRBD2. There are 14 residues in the CDR3. CDR1 and CDR2 (germline): DFQATT, SNEGSKA (reference sequence). The V gene end was trimmed by 5 bases and the J gene end by 2 bases; junction bases not matched to a gene: 6. The CDR3 DNA is TGCAGTGCTGCTAGCGGGAGCCCCCCCTACGAGCAGTACTTC. The encoded protein is CSAASGSPPYEQYF.

This clonotype was seen ten or more times. V and J are TRBV20-1 and TRBJ1-1, with TRBD1 matching 7 bases. The CDR3 loop spans 16 amino acids. J was trimmed by 1 base and V by 3 bases; bases with no gene match: 11. Per the germline V gene, CDR1 is DFQATT and CDR2 is SNEGSKA (reference sequence). The CDR3 DNA sequence: TGCAGTGCTAGGGCCCCAGGCAGGGGGAGGAACACTGAAGCTTTCTTT. Translation: CSARAPGRGRNTEAFF.

This clonotype was counted only a few times. This chain links TRBV29-1 with TRBJ2-2; TRBD2 aligns across 7 bases. This CDR3 contains 16 residues. V trimming: 0 bases; J trimming: 1 base; junction bases outside the gene matches: 5. Germline CDR1 and CDR2: SQVTM and ANQGSEA. CDR3 residues: CSVEDREGLNTGELFF. The CDR3 bases are TGCAGCGTTGAAGATAGGGAGGGTTTGAACACCGGGGAGCTGTTTTTT.

This clonotype has at least ten counts. This chain joins TRBV12-3 or TRBV12-4 and TRBJ2-4; 7 nucleotides match TRBD1. Trimming at V came to 5 bases and at J to 1 base, leaving 5 bases not matched to a gene. The length of the CDR3 is 15 residues. The CDR3 DNA reads as TGTGCCAGCAGTCGGACAGGAGTTGCCAAAAACATTCAGTACTTC. It yields the protein CASSRTGVAKNIQYF.

This rearrangement joins TRBV7-8 to TRBJ2-7; a possible D gene is TRBD2 (6 bases). The V end lost 1 base, the J end lost 7 bases, and 11 bases lay between the germline ends. Germline V gene data show CDR1 as SGHVS and CDR2 as FQNEAQ. The CDR3 has 13 amino acids. In nucleotides, the CDR3 is TGTGCCAGCAGCTTAGGGCTTCGGGGGGAGCAGTACTTC. Residues: CASSLGLRGEQYF.